The 12 T cell receptor beta chains reported below all come from one sample, sequenced in a study of blood T cell repertoires in COVID-19 (dated by TCRdb to the early 2020s). The protocol used for the library was the immunoSEQ multiplex PCR assay. TCRdb took over this immuneACCESS table, retaining in-frame rearrangements with V and J assigned. Such tables are incomplete; in checked studies, under half of the missing clones stem from an unresolved V gene, and the remainder is unexplained. The sample table holds about 330,000 clones, of which around 85% were seen once. The ten most abundant clones make up 6% to 9% of the sample. The sample comprised peripheral blood. The receptor set was obtained from a human donor in a cohort sampled during active COVID-19.

The chain links TRBV6-4 to TRBJ2-1; 8 nucleotides agree with TRBD2. The V segment lost 6 bases and the J segment 6 bases; nucleotides outside the gene matches: 16. This CDR3 contains 17 residues. CDR1 MRHNA and CDR2 SNTAGT come from the germline V gene. In DNA form, the CDR3 reads TGTGCCAGCAGCCTTGCCCCTCCGGGACTAGGTCCCAATGAGCAGTTCTTC. Its protein product is CASSLAPPGLGPNEQFF.

This sequence joins TRBV3-1 (or the pseudogene TRBV3-2) and TRBJ1-2; perhaps TRBD1 as D (5 bases). Germline loops: CDR1 LGHDT, CDR2 YNNKEL (reference sequence). CDR3 length: 16 amino acids. V shed 4 bases and J shed 7 bases, with 22 bases lying between them. The CDR3 coding sequence is TGTGCCAGCAGCCCGAGCAGGGAGGAAAAAAAAGGTGGCTACACCTTC. It translates to CASSPSREEKKGGYTF.

The sample holds one count of this clone. The chain recombines TRBV12-3 or TRBV12-4 with TRBJ2-7; 9 nucleotides line up with TRBD2. The CDR3 length is 13 residues. V lost 6 bases and J lost 6; bases outside the gene matches: 6. The CDR3 nucleotides are TGTGCCAGCAGGCAGGGCGGGGGGGTCGAGCAGTACTTC. It yields the protein CASRQGGGVEQYF.

For the CDR3, the DNA is TGTGCCACCAGTGATGTAGGGAGCAAGATATTGACGCAGTATTTT. Protein: CATSDVGSKILTQYF. This chain connects TRBV24-1 to TRBJ2-3; perhaps TRBD2 as D (5 bases). In germline, CDR1 is KGHDR, CDR2 SFDVKD. The CDR3 totals 15 residues. V lost 3 bases, J lost 9 bases, and 18 bases lay in between.

The chain uses TRBV27 and TRBJ1-4; 10 bases are a match to TRBD1. V lost 5 bases, J lost 6 bases, and 6 bases stayed unmatched. The length of the CDR3 is 15 residues. The germline gives CDR1 MNHEY, CDR2 SMNVEV (reference sequence). CDR3 amino acids: CASSTRDRGDEKLFF. The DNA for the CDR3 is TGTGCCAGCAGTACCCGGGACAGGGGAGATGAAAAACTGTTTTTT.

The rearrangement joins TRBV2 to TRBJ2-7; 8 positions agree with TRBD1. The CDR3 totals 11 residues. Trimming removed 10 bases from V and 6 bases from J; junction bases left unmatched: 5. The germline V gene encodes CDR1 SNHLY and CDR2 FYNNEI. The CDR3 coding sequence is TGTGCCACCTTCGACAGGGGCGAGCAGTACTTC. Translated: CATFDRGEQYF.

This chain uses TRBV28 with TRBJ1-2; no clear D gene. Per the germline V gene, CDR1 is MDHEN and CDR2 is SYDVKM. The CDR3 runs to 15 residues. With 7 bases removed from V and 12 bases from J, the gap between germline ends came to 27 bases. This CDR3 is CASNPGNAAGPRDTF. CDR3 in DNA: TGTGCCAGCAACCCAGGAAACGCTGCGGGTCCGAGGGACACCTTC.

This chain links TRBV29-1 with TRBJ2-7; TRBD1 agrees at 10 bases. This CDR3 spans 13 amino acids. The germline V gene has CDR1 SQVTM and CDR2 ANQGSEA. With 6 bases clipped from V and 5 bases from J, the junction kept 7 bases outside the gene matches. The CDR3 nucleotides read TGCAGCGTCCCCGGACAGGGGGTCGACGAGCAGTACTTC. Its translation is CSVPGQGVDEQYF.

The gene calls are TRBV30 and TRBJ1-2; D gene ambiguous. CDR1 is GTSNPN, CDR2 SVGIG, per germline (reference sequence). The CDR3 has 13 amino acids. V was shortened by 0 bases and J by 4 bases, with 9 bases between the two germline ends. CDR3 loop: CAWSVLWSYGYTF. For the CDR3, the DNA is TGTGCCTGGAGTGTACTATGGAGCTATGGCTACACCTTC.

A single count supports this clone. V and J are TRBV5-1 and TRBJ2-1; 9 bases are shared with TRBD2. J gave up 2 bases and V 1 base, and 1 base lay outside the gene matches. Germline assignment: CDR1 SGHRS and CDR2 YFSETQ. CDR3 length: 15 amino acids. The CDR3 loop is CASSLLAGPYNEQFF. In DNA, the CDR3 is TGCGCCAGCAGCTTGCTAGCGGGGCCCTACAATGAGCAGTTCTTC.

The count of this clone is one. This rearrangement joins TRBV6-5 to TRBJ1-3, with D uncertain. Trimming stripped 10 bases from V and 0 bases from J, with 13 bases between. The CDR3 loop spans 14 amino acids. Germline V gives CDR1 MNHEY, CDR2 SVGAGI. DNA of the CDR3: TGTGCCATCCAAGGAGCGTACTCTGGAAACACCATATATTTT. Its protein product is CAIQGAYSGNTIYF.

The V call is TRBV5-5, the J call TRBJ1-4; the match to TRBD1 covers 11 bases. In germline, CDR1 is SGHKS, CDR2 YYEKEE (reference sequence). The V segment lost 5 bases and the J segment 8 bases; nucleotides outside the gene matches: 8. CDR3 size: 15 residues. The CDR3 sequence is CASSLLGTGGEKLFF. CDR3 sequence (DNA): TGTGCCAGCAGTCTGCTCGGGACAGGGGGGGAAAAACTGTTTTTT. The entire variable domain, with the rest obtained from reference TRBV5-5 and TRBJ1-4, is as follows: DAGVTQSPTHLIKTRGQQVTLRCSPISGHKSVSWYQQVLGQGPQFIFQYYEKEERGRGNFPDRFSARQFPNYSSELNVNALLLGDSALYLCASSLLGTGGEKLFFGSGTQLSVL.